This T cell receptor beta chain was captured by sequencing in a study of identical twins. Looked up from germline, CDR1 is MNHEY and CDR2 is SVGEGT. The trim removed 6 bases at V and 3 bases at J, leaving 7 bases unmatched. CDR3 length equals 14 residues. MiXCR was run by TCRdb on the 5' RACE reads, yielding one entry per CDR3 protein. The data hold about 220,000 distinct CDR3 sequences, with approximately 7.3% observed a single time. This sample was shared with a second study, whose subject was yellow fever vaccine responses in identical twins.

Sequences were obtained from CD8+ T cells sorted from blood. The receptor comes from a woman between 18 and 29 years old in good health. The chain employs TRBV6-2 or TRBV6-3 and TRBJ2-7, with 8 positions matching TRBD2. This chain's CDR3 is CASSSQRENYEQYF. The CDR3 bases are TGTGCCAGCAGCTCACAGCGGGAGAACTACGAGCAGTACTTC.